A selection of T cell receptor beta chains follows, all from one sample in a study of T cell responses to AZD1222 COVID-19 vaccine. Using immunoSEQ multiplex PCR, the repertoire was profiled, and TCRdb retains in-frame clones only, with some absent. This sample has about 88,000 clones, with under 95% found just once. The sequenced sample was peripheral blood, obtained on day 0 of MenACWY control vaccination. Receptors originate from an adult in good health. Each CDR3 is given with its conserved first and last residue. The D gene is left open where the match is weak. Only part of the rows carry a size: once, few, many, or a class if the clone is expanded.

TRBJ2-1 | NA | TRBV6-5 | NA | CASSYSPGARPSEQFF | TGTGCCAGCAGTTACTCTCCGGGGGCGAGGCCGTCTGAGCAGTTCTTC
TRBJ1-3 | NA | TRBV14 | NA | CASSQQGFEHTIYF | TGTGCCAGCAGCCAACAGGGCTTCGAGCACACCATATATTTT
TRBJ1-1 | NA | TRBV7-9 | NA | CASSLATTGNTEAFF | TGTGCCAGCAGCTTAGCTACGACAGGGAACACTGAAGCTTTCTTT
TRBJ1-5 | NA | TRBV4-2 | NA | CASSQEMDAGQPQHF | TGTGCCAGCAGCCAAGAAATGGACGCGGGTCAGCCCCAGCATTTT
TRBJ2-1 | NA | TRBV5-1 | once | CASSLAFLHEQFF | TGCGCCAGCAGCCTAGCCTTTCTGCATGAGCAGTTCTTC
TRBJ1-2 | TRBD1 | TRBV28 | NA | CASSRTGGSYGYTF | TGTGCCAGCAGTCGGACAGGGGGCAGCTATGGCTACACCTTC
TRBJ1-4 | NA | TRBV7-8 | once | CASSSSGALSEKLFF | TGTGCCAGCAGCTCATCCGGGGCCCTCAGTGAAAAACTGTTTTTT
TRBJ2-1 | NA | TRBV29-1 | once | CSVHDRDNEQFF | TGCAGCGTTCACGACCGTGACAATGAGCAGTTCTTC
TRBJ2-2 | TRBD2 | TRBV19 | NA | CASSAAGSNTGELFF | TGTGCCAGTAGTGCAGCGGGATCGAACACCGGGGAGCTGTTTTTT
TRBJ2-7 | TRBD2 | TRBV7-9 | once | CASSPRAGRSYEQYF | TGTGCCAGCAGCCCAAGAGCGGGACGCTCCTACGAGCAGTACTTC
TRBJ1-1 | NA | TRBV19 | few | CASSIVRNTEAFF | TGTGCCAGTAGTATAGTTCGGAACACTGAAGCTTTCTTT
TRBJ2-1 | NA | TRBV28 | NA | CASRVGGGDEQFF | TGTGCCAGCCGGGTAGGGGGTGGGGATGAGCAGTTCTTC
TRBJ2-2 | NA | TRBV6-5 | NA | CASRQNTGELFF | TGTGCCAGCAGACAGAACACCGGGGAGCTGTTTTTT